These T cell receptor beta chains were read from a single sample in a study of radiation and T cells in renal cell carcinoma. Assay: immunoSEQ multiplex PCR; the TCRdb copy retains only in-frame clones and omits some. This repertoire shows around 170,000 clones, about 85% found once; its top ten account for 10% to 12%. This specimen was blood, taken from a patient whose treatment included radiotherapy and nephrectomy. The source is a woman between 45 and 65 years old with renal cell carcinoma. CDR3s include the opening cysteine and the closing phenylalanine or tryptophan. D genes are given only for firm matches. Expanded clones are given a class, and other clones once, few, many or no size at all.

D	J	V	size	CDR3	DNA
TRBD1	TRBJ1-2	TRBV10-3	-	CAIREAPGQGHYGYTF	TGTGCCATCAGAGAGGCACCGGGACAGGGTCACTATGGCTACACCTTC
TRBD2	TRBJ2-3	TRBV5-1	-	CASSPTSGRNTQYF	TGCGCCAGCAGCCCGACTAGCGGCAGGAATACGCAGTATTTT
-	TRBJ2-5	TRBV5-4	-	CASSLDRVETQYF	TGTGCCAGCAGCTTGGACAGGGTAGAGACCCAGTACTTC
TRBD1	TRBJ1-1	TRBV9	-	CASSYGTGVYTEAFF	TGTGCCAGCAGCTACGGGACAGGAGTATACACTGAAGCTTTCTTT
-	TRBJ2-5	TRBV19	-	CASSEGGGTETQYF	TGTGCCAGTAGTGAGGGAGGGGGAACAGAGACCCAGTACTTC
-	TRBJ2-7	TRBV6-5	-	CASSYAPTYEQYF	TGTGCCAGCAGTTACGCCCCAACCTACGAGCAGTACTTC
-	TRBJ2-7	TRBV11-2	-	CASSLDGAGVYEQYF	TGTGCCAGCAGCTTAGATGGAGCAGGAGTTTACGAGCAGTACTTC
TRBD1	TRBJ1-1	TRBV18	-	CASSPPDRGWTEAFF	TGTGCCAGCTCACCACCGGACAGGGGATGGACTGAAGCTTTCTTT
-	TRBJ2-7	TRBV6-5	-	CASSRDSTYEQYF	TGTGCCAGCAGCCGGGACTCGACCTACGAGCAGTACTTC
-	TRBJ1-2	TRBV18	few	CASSPPSPVGVSGYTF	TGTGCCAGCTCACCACCATCCCCGGTTGGTGTCTCTGGCTACACCTTC
-	TRBJ1-1	TRBV10-3	-	CATRGRGFGDTEAFF	TGTGCCACCCGCGGCAGGGGCTTTGGGGACACTGAAGCTTTCTTT
-	TRBJ1-2	TRBV29-1	-	CSVHETGRGSNYGYTF	TGCAGCGTGCACGAAACGGGCAGGGGATCTAACTATGGCTACACCTTC
TRBD1	TRBJ1-2	TRBV9	few	CASSPGTGVGYTF	TGTGCCAGCAGCCCCGGGACAGGGGTTGGCTACACCTTC
TRBD2	TRBJ2-7	TRBV6-6	-	CASSYRTGGSLGEQYF	TGTGCCAGCAGTTACCGGACGGGGGGGTCATTAGGCGAGCAGTACTTC
-	TRBJ1-4	TRBV7-6	-	CASSRSGLNEKLFF	TGTGCCAGCAGCCGATCGGGACTAAATGAAAAACTGTTTTTT
TRBD2	TRBJ2-1	TRBV7-2	-	CASSLARTSGYNEQFF	TGTGCCAGCAGCTTAGCGAGGACTAGCGGCTACAATGAGCAGTTCTTC
-	TRBJ1-1	TRBV4-1	once	CASSQDWRGDLDTEAFF	TGCGCCAGCAGCCAAGATTGGAGAGGTGACCTTGACACTGAAGCTTTCTTT
TRBD1	TRBJ1-3	TRBV5-1	-	CASSSRQGTSSGNTIYF	TGCGCCAGCAGCAGCAGACAGGGAACTAGCTCTGGAAACACCATATATTTT
-	TRBJ2-7	TRBV11-3	-	CASSSSRAPYEQYF	TGTGCCAGCAGCTCAAGTCGGGCCCCCTACGAGCAGTACTTC
-	TRBJ1-6	TRBV7-3	-	CASSAQGRSSPLHF	TGTGCCAGCAGCGCACAGGGTAGGTCTTCACCCCTCCACTTT
-	TRBJ2-7	TRBV14	-	CASSRLVGYEQYF	TGTGCCAGCAGCCGCCTGGTTGGCTACGAGCAGTACTTC
-	TRBJ1-6	TRBV7-6	-	CASSLDQGRSPLHF	TGTGCCAGCAGCTTAGATCAGGGAAGGTCACCCCTCCACTTT
TRBD2	TRBJ2-2	TRBV9	-	CASSFGTSVNTGELFF	TGTGCCAGCAGCTTTGGGACTAGCGTGAACACCGGGGAGCTGTTTTTT
TRBD1	TRBJ1-1	TRBV5-1	-	CASSVTQDRATEAFF	TGCGCCAGCAGCGTAACCCAAGACAGGGCCACTGAAGCTTTCTTT
-	TRBJ1-5	TRBV18	once	CASSRMSSNQPQHF	TGTGCCAGCTCACGGATGTCCAGCAATCAGCCCCAGCATTTT
TRBD1	TRBJ1-2	TRBV2	-	CASSEARTGYGYTF	TGTGCCAGCAGTGAAGCGAGGACAGGCTATGGCTACACCTTC
-	TRBJ1-1	TRBV6-5	-	CASTGVGTEAFF	TGTGCCAGCACGGGGGTTGGAACTGAAGCTTTCTTT
-	TRBJ1-1	TRBV5-5	-	CASSDRTDEAFF	TGTGCCAGCAGCGACCGGACAGATGAAGCTTTCTTT
TRBD2	TRBJ2-5	TRBV7-2	once	CASSLARGAGQETQYF	TGTGCCAGCAGCTTAGCGCGGGGGGCAGGACAAGAGACCCAGTACTTC
-	TRBJ1-2	TRBV4-1	-	CASSPSWGGVYGYTF	TGCGCCAGCAGCCCTAGTTGGGGGGGGGTCTATGGCTACACCTTC
-	TRBJ2-7	TRBV7-9	-	CASSFPGTYEQYF	TGTGCCAGCAGCTTTCCCGGAACCTACGAGCAGTACTTC
TRBD2	TRBJ2-7	TRBV11-2	-	CASSPKLAGDYEQYF	TGTGCCAGCAGCCCAAAACTAGCGGGGGACTACGAGCAGTACTTC
-	TRBJ2-2	TRBV15	-	CATSPAGSGYMNTGELFF	TGTGCCACCAGCCCGGCGGGGTCAGGGTACATGAACACCGGGGAGCTGTTTTTT
TRBD1	TRBJ1-3	TRBV15	-	CATSREAGGLGNTIYF	TGTGCCACCAGCAGAGAGGCAGGGGGGTTAGGAAACACCATATATTTT
TRBD1	TRBJ2-7	TRBV7-6	few	CASSSGQGSTTYEQYF	TGTGCCAGCAGCTCGGGACAGGGGTCCACCACCTACGAGCAGTACTTC
-	TRBJ1-2	TRBV18	-	CASSPDGGYTF	TGTGCCAGCTCACCGGACGGGGGCTACACCTTC
TRBD2	TRBJ2-7	TRBV5-1	once	CASSLAVAGESYEQYF	TGCGCCAGCAGCTTGGCCGTTGCGGGGGAATCCTACGAGCAGTACTTC
TRBD1	TRBJ2-7	TRBV15	-	CATSWDRDEQYF	TGTGCCACCAGCTGGGACAGGGACGAGCAGTACTTC
-	TRBJ2-1	TRBV7-2	-	CASGGDRSGDEQFF	TGTGCCAGCGGGGGGGACAGGTCCGGAGATGAGCAGTTCTTC
-	TRBJ1-1	TRBV29-1	-	CSVNEGGDTEAFF	TGCAGCGTGAACGAGGGGGGCGACACTGAAGCTTTCTTT
-	TRBJ1-2	TRBV19	-	CASSFPNLDGYTF	TGTGCCAGTAGTTTTCCGAATCTGGATGGCTACACCTTC
TRBD1	TRBJ1-2	TRBV5-6	-	CASSKPDRGFGYTF	TGTGCCAGCAGCAAACCGGACAGGGGGTTTGGCTACACCTTC
TRBD2	TRBJ2-1	TRBV6-4	-	CASSLSSGGYNEQFF	TGTGCCAGCAGCTTATCTAGCGGGGGGTACAATGAGCAGTTCTTC
-	TRBJ2-5	TRBV5-4	-	CASSLFPETQYF	TGTGCCAGCAGCTTGTTCCCAGAGACCCAGTACTTC
-	TRBJ1-1	TRBV9	-	CASSVRATHTEAFF	TGTGCCAGCAGCGTCAGAGCAACACACACTGAAGCTTTCTTT
-	TRBJ2-7	TRBV18	-	CASSPVQGKSEQYF	TGTGCCAGCTCACCCGTACAGGGAAAAAGCGAGCAGTACTTC
-	TRBJ2-5	TRBV27	-	CASSFNRGGKTQYF	TGTGCCAGCAGTTTTAACAGGGGAGGGAAGACCCAGTACTTC
TRBD1	TRBJ2-2	TRBV19	-	CATRQGMNTGELFF	TGTGCCACCCGACAGGGTATGAACACCGGGGAGCTGTTTTTT
-	TRBJ2-1	TRBV18	once	CASSPGMGQEWDFYNEQFF	TGTGCCAGCTCACCAGGAATGGGCCAGGAGTGGGACTTCTACAATGAGCAGTTCTTC
TRBD2	TRBJ2-5	TRBV9	-	CASSVGPLAGGQETQYF	TGTGCCAGCAGCGTAGGCCCACTAGCGGGGGGGCAAGAGACCCAGTACTTC
-	TRBJ2-3	TRBV2	-	CASSEIQGSTDTQYF	TGTGCCAGCAGTGAAATTCAGGGAAGCACAGATACGCAGTATTTT
-	TRBJ2-7	TRBV19	few	CACSGSPSSYEQYF	TGTGCCTGTAGCGGTTCTCCAAGCTCCTACGAGCAGTACTTC
-	TRBJ2-6	TRBV4-2	-	CASSPVGANVLTF	TGTGCCAGCAGTCCGGTGGGGGCCAACGTCCTGACTTTC
-	TRBJ1-6	TRBV18	-	CASSQLDSSYNSPLHF	TGTGCCAGCTCACAGCTTGACAGCTCCTATAATTCACCCCTCCACTTT